This T cell receptor (beta chain) was identified during a study of T cells in Graves' hyperthyroidism and ophthalmopathy. Hyperthyroidism of Graves' type that showed no ophthalmopathy progression within 18 months was stable. Patients were excluded because of uncontrolled infection, other autoimmune disease, pregnancy or lactation. Diagnosis rested on symptoms, serum thyroxine and TRAb, thyroid ultrasound, and orbital computed tomography. PBMCs were collected from a 10 ml volume of fresh peripheral blood. The investigators amplified TCR beta CDR3 regions from RNA transcripts. The primer set for the first-round RT-PCR of the TCR CDR3 was HTBI. TCRdb re-analysed the multiplex PCR reads in MiXCR, keeping a single row per CDR3 protein. The sample has 700,000 to 850,000 distinct CDR3 sequences, around 40% seen once. Note on this clonotype: Mismatch with germline at one junction end may stem from a read error.

There are 12 residues in the CDR3. Germline CDR1 SQVTM, CDR2 ANQGSEA. The clonotype originates from a woman in her thirties or forties with Graves' hyperthyroidism. This rearrangement joins TRBV29-1 to TRBJ2-7; D gene uncertain. The DNA end lines up better with TRBJ2-1; the J call may be wrong. Sequences were obtained from blood. The CDR3 nucleotides read TGCAGCGTTGCTGACCTTGGGAATGCGCAGTTCTTC. Protein sequence: CSVADLGNAQFF.